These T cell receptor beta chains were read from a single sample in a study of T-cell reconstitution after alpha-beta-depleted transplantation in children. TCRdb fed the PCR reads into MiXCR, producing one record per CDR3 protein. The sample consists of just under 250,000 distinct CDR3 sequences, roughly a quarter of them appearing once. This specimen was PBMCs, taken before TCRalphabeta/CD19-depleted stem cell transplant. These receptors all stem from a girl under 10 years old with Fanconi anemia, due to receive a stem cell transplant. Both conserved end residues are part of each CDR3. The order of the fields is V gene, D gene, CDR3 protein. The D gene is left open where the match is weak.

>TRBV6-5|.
CASSYSFGKRPQYF
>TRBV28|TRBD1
CASSFRGGDTEAFF
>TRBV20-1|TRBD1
CSARDPGTGRQPQHF
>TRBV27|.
CASSLLGSRGGYEQYF
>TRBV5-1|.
CASSLVRSSTDTQYF
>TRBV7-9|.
CASSLDFGQTNTEAFF
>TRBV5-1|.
CASSLDRLNIQYF
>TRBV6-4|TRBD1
CASSDGQGTTNYGYTF
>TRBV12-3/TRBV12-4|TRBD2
CASSLEGLAGSTDTQYF
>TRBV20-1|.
CSARDPQEPNSPFGQFF
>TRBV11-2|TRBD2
CASSLERLAASSYNEQFF
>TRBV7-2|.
CASSSGLLETQYF
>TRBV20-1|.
CSASVVLKRDEQYF
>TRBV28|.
CASSTEYEQYF
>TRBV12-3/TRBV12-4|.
CASIDVAGELFF
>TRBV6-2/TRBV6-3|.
CASSYGGHAYEQYF
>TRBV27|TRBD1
CASSFGQGSGNTIYF
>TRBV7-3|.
CASSLGSAGRETQYF
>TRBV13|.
CASSLISSGVPAVYGYTF
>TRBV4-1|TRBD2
CASSHLAGGPYNEQFF
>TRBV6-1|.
CASSLTTGATNEKLFF
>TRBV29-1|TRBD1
CSGRGRGLSYYGYTF